Listed below are T cell receptor beta chains from one sample, sequenced in a study of blood T cells in healthy people across ages. MiXCR, run by TCRdb on the 5' RACE reads, gives a single entry per CDR3 protein. The repertoire holds about 730,000 distinct CDR3 sequences, with roughly 45% as singletons. Sequencing was performed on blood. These receptors were collected from a woman in her sixties in good health. Both conserved end residues are part of each CDR3. The order of the fields is clone size, V gene, D gene, J gene, CDR3 protein, CDR3 DNA. A D gene is named only where the DNA matches it firmly. Size values are once, few and many counts, or a class for expanded clones, and some rows have none.

>many|TRBV11-2|.|TRBJ2-3
CASSPGASATSDTQYF
TGTGCCAGCAGCCCGGGGGCTAGCGCCACTTCAGATACGCAGTATTTT
>.|TRBV6-6|.|TRBJ1-2
CASSPGVPGYTF
TGTGCCAGCAGCCCGGGAGTTCCTGGCTACACCTTC
>.|TRBV20-1|TRBD1|TRBJ2-7
CSALGQGSYEQYF
TGCAGTGCTCTCGGACAGGGGTCCTACGAGCAGTACTTC
>.|TRBV20-1|TRBD1|TRBJ2-1
CNAPTGANEQFF
TGCAATGCTCCGACAGGGGCCAATGAGCAGTTCTTC
>.|TRBV6-6|.|TRBJ1-1
CASSFGEFMNTEAFF
TGTGCCAGCAGTTTCGGTGAATTCATGAACACTGAAGCTTTCTTT
>.|TRBV28|.|TRBJ2-1
CASLEALSSYNEQFF
TGTGCCAGTTTAGAGGCTTTGAGCTCCTACAATGAGCAGTTCTTC
>.|TRBV15|.|TRBJ2-1
CATSGGGQANNEQFF
TGTGCCACCAGCGGGGGGGGACAGGCGAACAATGAGCAGTTCTTC
>.|TRBV6-2/TRBV6-3|TRBD1|TRBJ1-5
CTSRAGTGEFQPQHF
TGTACCAGCAGGGCCGGGACAGGGGAGTTTCAGCCCCAGCATTTT
>.|TRBV24-1|.|TRBJ2-5
CATSDLPRGRYETQYF
TGTGCCACCAGTGATTTACCCCGGGGGCGGTACGAGACCCAGTACTTC
>many|TRBV4-3|.|TRBJ2-3
CASSLSPSDTQYF
TGCGCCAGCAGCCTGTCCCCGTCAGATACGCAGTATTTT
>.|TRBV7-2|.|TRBJ1-2
CASSLTGRTNYGYTF
TGTGCCAGCAGCTTAACCGGGCGAACTAACTATGGCTACACCTTC
>few|TRBV2|TRBD1|TRBJ2-5
CASGRGQGASETQYF
TGTGCCAGCGGGCGGGGACAGGGGGCGTCAGAGACCCAGTACTTC
>.|TRBV29-1|.|TRBJ2-7
CSTSGGASHEQYF
TGCAGCACCTCTGGGGGGGCCTCACACGAGCAGTACTTC
>few|TRBV28|TRBD2|TRBJ2-1
CASSFGGEEQFF
TGTGCCAGCAGTTTTGGGGGGGAGGAGCAGTTCTTC
>once|TRBV6-6|.|TRBJ2-1
CASRGDGNEQFF
TGTGCCAGCAGAGGGGACGGGAATGAGCAGTTCTTC
>.|TRBV18|TRBD1|TRBJ2-4
CASSQQGSAKNIQYF
TGTGCCAGCTCACAACAGGGGTCGGCCAAAAACATTCAGTACTTC
>many|TRBV5-1|TRBD2|TRBJ2-1
CASSLDVAGGSYNEQFF
TGCGCCAGCAGCTTGGATGTTGCGGGGGGCTCCTACAATGAGCAGTTCTTC